The 14 T cell receptor beta chains listed next were all sequenced from one sample in a study of PD-1 blockade in mismatch repair-deficient tumors. Libraries were prepared by immunoSEQ multiplex PCR; TCRdb keeps only in-frame clonotypes and omits some of them. The sample lists just under 80,000 clones, about 82% occurring once. The starting material was peripheral blood, obtained 44 weeks after starting pembrolizumab. The origin of the receptors is an adult with mismatch repair-deficient cancer.

This chain connects TRBV10-3 to TRBJ2-1; perhaps D is TRBD1 or TRBD2 (5 bases each). The CDR3 has 17 amino acids. CDR1 and CDR2 (germline): ENHRY, SYGVKD. Trimming pared 5 bases from V and 6 bases from J, leaving 23 bases between. The CDR3 sequence: CAISPTIGVGEFNEQFF. The CDR3 nucleotides read TGTGCCATCAGTCCGACCATAGGGGTGGGAGAGTTCAATGAGCAGTTCTTC.

The V call is TRBV13, the J call TRBJ2-1; 7 nucleotides line up with TRBD2. The CDR3 length is 16 residues. Germline values: CDR1 PRHDT, CDR2 FYEKMQ (reference sequence). J gave up 2 bases and V 2 bases, and 6 bases lay outside the gene matches. The CDR3 nucleotides read TGTGCCAGCAGCTTAATCGCGAGCGGGGCCTACAATGAGCAGTTCTTC. This gives the protein CASSLIASGAYNEQFF.

The V call is TRBV4-2, the J call TRBJ1-5; 10 bases are a match to TRBD1. The CDR3 runs 15 residues. The trim removed 2 bases at V and 7 bases at J, leaving 5 bases unmatched. CDR1 is LGHNA and CDR2 is YNFKEQ in the germline V gene. The CDR3 DNA follows: TGTGCCAGCAGCCAACCCGGGACAGGGGCGCAGCCCCAGCATTTT. This gives the protein CASSQPGTGAQPQHF.

The chain joins TRBV11-2 to TRBJ2-3; 7 nucleotides align to TRBD1. The CDR3 has 15 residues. Germline assignment: CDR1 SGHAT and CDR2 FQNNGV. Trimming cost V 5 bases and J 1 base; bases outside gene matches: 6. The DNA for the CDR3 is TGTGCCAGCAGCAGCCGAACAGGGGGCACAGATACGCAGTATTTT. Protein sequence: CASSSRTGGTDTQYF.

The J gene is TRBJ1-1, the V gene TRBV7-2; D is ambiguous. The CDR3 has 12 amino acids. Trimming removed 2 bases at V and 7 bases at J, with 8 bases between. The V gene's germline CDR1 is SGHTA and CDR2 FQGNSA. The CDR3 bases are TGTGCCAGCAGCTTACGACGGAATGAAGCTTTCTTT. It codes for CASSLRRNEAFF.

The V call is TRBV7-9, the J call TRBJ2-7; D could derive from TRBD1 or TRBD2 (6 bases each). Germline CDR1 is SEHNR and CDR2 is FQNEAQ (reference sequence). The CDR3 runs to 14 residues. V was pared by 6 bases and J by 4 bases, with 16 bases between. The CDR3 DNA follows: TGTGCCAGCAGTTTGACGGGGGCCGGGTACGAGCAGTACTTC. Its translation: CASSLTGAGYEQYF.

The chain employs TRBV4-2 and TRBJ2-3; D is ambiguous. Germline V gene lookup returns CDR1 LGHNA and CDR2 YNFKEQ. The CDR3 contains 12 residues. V was pared by 6 bases and J by 0 bases, with 4 bases between. CDR3 in DNA: TGTGCCAGCAGGGGCAGCACAGATACGCAGTATTTT. Its translation: CASRGSTDTQYF.

The chain carries TRBV18 and TRBJ2-7, with 10 bases that match TRBD2. Trimming cost V 3 bases and J 5 bases; bases outside gene matches: 4. CDR1 and CDR2 (germline): KGHSH, LQKENI. The CDR3 totals 14 residues. For the CDR3, the DNA is TGTGCCAGCTCACCGTCCCTAGCGGGGGACGAGCAGTACTTC. Residues: CASSPSLAGDEQYF.

This chain joins TRBV6-5 and TRBJ1-1; D call uncertain. V was clipped by 2 bases and J by 1 base, with 11 bases between them. The CDR3 is 15 amino acids. The V gene's germline CDR1 is MNHEY and CDR2 SVGAGI. The CDR3 is CASSYGWQTNTEAFF. The CDR3 nucleotides are TGTGCCAGCAGTTACGGGTGGCAGACGAACACTGAAGCTTTCTTT.

The chain recombines TRBV2 with TRBJ2-1; tentatively, D is TRBD2 (5 bases). Germline assignment: CDR1 SNHLY and CDR2 FYNNEI. V was shortened by 3 bases and J by 4 bases, with 16 bases between the two germline ends. The CDR3 is 16 residues long. CDR3 sequence: CASSESGDPLYNEQFF. DNA for the CDR3: TGTGCCAGCAGTGAGAGCGGAGACCCCCTGTACAATGAGCAGTTCTTC.

This clone is medium-sized. The chain links TRBV6-1 to TRBJ1-2; D is uncertain. Looked up from germline, CDR1 is MNHNS and CDR2 is SASEGT. V was clipped by 7 bases and J by 8 bases, with 8 bases between them. The CDR3 has 10 residues. The CDR3 is CASTARGYTF. CDR3 DNA: TGTGCCAGCACTGCCCGAGGCTACACCTTC.

The chain combines TRBV5-1 with TRBJ2-7; 10 positions agree with TRBD1. The germline gives CDR1 SGHRS, CDR2 YFSETQ. V dropped 0 bases and J dropped 3; count of bases not matched to a gene: 9. This CDR3 is 17 amino acids long. DNA of the CDR3: TGCGCCAGCAGCTTGGTGTTGGGGGGGACAGGGGACTACGAGCAGTACTTC. It yields the protein CASSLVLGGTGDYEQYF.

This rearrangement joins TRBV7-9 to TRBJ2-3; 8 positions match TRBD2. Germline CDR1 SEHNR, CDR2 FQNEAQ (reference sequence). J lost 5 bases, V lost 1 base, and 8 bases had no gene match. The CDR3 has 16 amino acids. The CDR3: CASSLVAGGVIDTQYF. The CDR3 DNA follows: TGTGCCAGCAGCTTAGTGGCGGGAGGAGTGATAGATACGCAGTATTTT.

Written as DNA, the CDR3 is TGTGCCAGCTCACCGACGATGGACCGCGTAGAGACCCAGTACTTC. Its translation is CASSPTMDRVETQYF. This chain joins TRBV18 and TRBJ2-5; D is unresolved. Germline V gene lookup returns CDR1 KGHSH and CDR2 LQKENI. Trimming removed 3 bases at V and 4 bases at J, with 15 bases between. CDR3 length: 15 amino acids.